The 19 T cell receptor beta chains below come from one sample, sequenced in a study of technical replicates of blood from a handful of donors. This table comes from immunoSEQ multiplex PCR, and its TCRdb copy is limited to in-frame clones, with some not included. Here the sample spans some 70,000 clones, roughly nine tenths being singletons. Sequenced material: PBMCs. The receptors come from a human donor in good health. Some clones in this sample may be carry-over from other donors' samples.

This clone was seen a single time. V usage is TRBV2 and J usage is TRBJ1-2, with 7 bases that match TRBD1. CDR3 size: 15 residues. CDR1 SNHLY and CDR2 FYNNEI come from the germline V gene. V shed 5 bases and J 8 bases; nucleotides not matched to a gene: 14. As DNA, the CDR3 is TGTGCCAGCAGTCAGGAGGGACAGACAGCCTCGGGCTACACCTTC. Translation: CASSQEGQTASGYTF.

The V call is TRBV4-2, the J call TRBJ2-5; D gene ambiguous. The CDR3 has 14 residues. V lost 2 bases and J 5 bases, leaving 12 bases between the germline ends. CDR1 and CDR2 (germline): LGHNA, YNFKEQ. The CDR3 DNA is TGTGCCAGCAGCCAATCACCGTCTGCGGAGACCCAGTACTTC. This translates into CASSQSPSAETQYF.

This sequence joins TRBV6-1 and TRBJ1-2; 9 bases align to TRBD1. V was clipped by 5 bases and J by 2 bases; unmatched bases: 6. The CDR3 sequence is 15 residues long. Per the germline V gene, CDR1 is MNHNS and CDR2 is SASEGT. CDR3 coding DNA: TGTGCCAGCAGTTCCCGGGACAGGGCAAACTATGGCTACACCTTC. As protein: CASSSRDRANYGYTF.

CDR3 amino acids: CASSLTNRGPDTQYF. The CDR3 region has the DNA TGTGCCAGCTCACTCACCAACAGGGGCCCAGATACGCAGTATTTT. The genes are TRBV18 and TRBJ2-3; 7 bases match TRBD1. This CDR3 is 15 amino acids long. V lost 4 bases and J lost 4; bases outside the gene matches: 8. The V gene's germline CDR1 is KGHSH and CDR2 LQKENI.

The chain combines TRBV7-8 with TRBJ2-2, with a possible D match to TRBD1 (6 bases). Germline V CDR1 and CDR2: SGHVS, FQNEAQ. This CDR3 has 16 amino acids. Trimming took 1 base from V and 0 from J, leaving 9 bases between them. The DNA of the CDR3 is TGTGCCAGCAGCTTAGTACAGGGCTCGAACACCGGGGAGCTGTTTTTT. It specifies CASSLVQGSNTGELFF.

CDR3 amino acids: CASSLRTGQETQYF. The DNA of the CDR3 is TGTGCCAGCAGCTTAAGGACAGGGCAAGAGACCCAGTACTTC. The chain employs TRBV7-9 and TRBJ2-5; TRBD1 matches at 8 bases. The germline gives CDR1 SEHNR, CDR2 FQNEAQ (reference sequence). Trimming took 2 bases from V and 2 from J; bases not matched to a gene: 1. The CDR3 runs to 14 residues.

V is TRBV7-2 and J is TRBJ2-7; TRBD2 aligns across 13 bases. J lost 1 base, V lost 5 bases, and 14 bases had no gene match. The CDR3 consists of 19 residues. Per germline, CDR1 SGHTA and CDR2 FQGNSA. This chain's CDR3 is CASSAGTSGAVGMSYEQYF. The CDR3 region has the DNA TGTGCCAGCAGCGCCGGGACTAGCGGGGCCGTGGGTATGTCCTACGAGCAGTACTTC.

This clone was seen once. The V and J genes are TRBV6-5 and TRBJ1-5, with a tentative D call TRBD1 (5 bases). V was pared by 6 bases and J by 2 bases, with 14 bases between. The germline CDR1 and CDR2 sequences are MNHEY and SVGAGI. The CDR3 is 15 residues long. This CDR3 reads CASRENTGRNQPQHF. The CDR3 DNA reads TGTGCCAGCAGGGAAAATACAGGTCGCAATCAGCCCCAGCATTTT.

The V and J genes are TRBV27 and TRBJ2-3; 14 bases match TRBD2. The germline V gene has CDR1 MNHEY and CDR2 SMNVEV (reference sequence). V was clipped by 4 bases and J by 6 bases; unmatched bases: 6. The CDR3 is 16 residues long. CDR3 nucleotides: TGTGCCAGCAGTTCACCTTGGACTAGCGGGAGGGATACGCAGTATTTT. It codes for CASSSPWTSGRDTQYF.

The J gene is TRBJ1-5, the V gene TRBV7-2; no reliable D call. Germline loops: CDR1 SGHTA, CDR2 FQGNSA. The ends were cut back, 2 bases at V and 5 bases at J, with 10 bases in the middle. This CDR3 is built from 14 residues. CDR3 residues: CASSLWAAYQPQHF. In DNA form, the CDR3 reads TGTGCCAGCAGCTTATGGGCAGCATATCAGCCCCAGCATTTT.

This clone was observed a single time. The chain joins TRBV7-2 to TRBJ2-3; maybe TRBD2 (6 bases). The CDR3 spans 15 residues. Deletions cut 5 bases from V and 3 bases from J, with 15 bases between. Germline CDR1 and CDR2: SGHTA and FQGNSA. CDR3 residues: CASSKTRETTDTQYF. The CDR3 DNA sequence: TGTGCCAGCAGCAAAACACGGGAGACGACAGATACGCAGTATTTT. Supplemented by reference TRBV7-2 and TRBJ2-3, the full variable domain reads GAGVSQSPSNKVTEKGKDVELRCDPISGHTALYWYRQSLGQGLEFLIYFQGNSAPDKSGLPSDRFSAERTGGSVSTLTIQRTQQEDSAVYLCASSKTRETTDTQYFGPGTRLTVL.

The V and J genes are TRBV5-1 and TRBJ2-3; TRBD1 agrees at 9 bases. Germline assignment: CDR1 SGHRS and CDR2 YFSETQ. This CDR3 comprises 15 residues. V was clipped by 0 bases and J by 5 bases; unmatched bases: 4. This CDR3 is CASSLGDRAGDTQYF. CDR3 nucleotides: TGCGCCAGCAGCTTGGGGGACAGGGCCGGAGATACGCAGTATTTT.

CDR3 residues: CASSNGGSNQPQHF. DNA of the CDR3: TGTGCCAGCAGCAACGGGGGTAGCAATCAGCCCCAGCATTTT. The rearrangement uses TRBV5-8 and TRBJ1-5; perhaps TRBD1 as D (5 bases). Germline CDR1 and CDR2: SGHTS and YDEGEE. CDR3 length: 14 residues. V gave up 4 bases and J gave up 0 bases, with 8 bases separating them.

The chain employs TRBV2 and TRBJ1-6, with 8 positions matching TRBD1. This CDR3 has 15 residues. Germline V lookup: CDR1 SNHLY, CDR2 FYNNEI. The V and J ends lost 8 bases and 1 base, in that order; junction bases with no gene match: 4. The CDR3 is CASRQGASYNSPLHF. The CDR3 DNA reads TGTGCCAGCCGGCAGGGGGCGTCCTATAATTCACCCCTCCACTTT.

This rearrangement joins TRBV18 to TRBJ1-5, with 8 bases matching TRBD1. The CDR3 is made up of 15 amino acids. J gave up 3 bases and V 3 bases, and 4 bases lay outside the gene matches. Germline V gene sequence: CDR1 KGHSH, CDR2 LQKENI. The chain's CDR3 is CASSPDRALNQPQHF. Here the CDR3 DNA reads TGTGCCAGCTCACCGGACAGGGCACTCAATCAGCCCCAGCATTTT.

This clone was observed a single time. The chain links TRBV2 to TRBJ2-7; a weak D match, TRBD1 (6 bases). The CDR3 sequence is 13 residues long. V was shortened by 8 bases and J by 3 bases, with 14 bases between the two germline ends. CDR1 and CDR2 from the germline V gene are SNHLY and FYNNEI. CDR3 residues: CASSGTLNYEQYF. In DNA form, the CDR3 reads TGTGCCAGCTCCGGGACACTCAACTACGAGCAGTACTTC.

The chain links TRBV4-1 to TRBJ2-2, with a weak D call TRBD1 (6 bases). This CDR3 spans 15 amino acids. Germline values: CDR1 MGHRA, CDR2 YSYEKL. Deletions cut 3 bases from V and 4 bases from J, with 12 bases between. The CDR3 here is CASSHSTGTTGELFF. CDR3 coding DNA: TGCGCCAGCAGCCACAGCACAGGGACCACCGGGGAGCTGTTTTTT.

The chain recombines TRBV7-9 with TRBJ2-5, with unresolved D. V was pared by 2 bases and J by 1 base, with 5 bases between. There are 13 residues in the CDR3. Germline loops: CDR1 SEHNR, CDR2 FQNEAQ (reference sequence). CDR3 nucleotides: TGTGCCAGCAGCTTAAACACCCAAGAGACCCAGTACTTC. Translated: CASSLNTQETQYF.

V gene TRBV27 combines with J gene TRBJ2-7, with 9 bases identical to TRBD1. CDR1 MNHEY and CDR2 SMNVEV come from the germline V gene (reference sequence). The J segment lost 7 bases and the V segment lost 6 bases, leaving 10 bases of the junction unmatched. The CDR3 extends over 14 amino acids. The CDR3 region has the DNA TGTGCCAGCAGGGCAAGGGACAGGGCCCGGGAGCAGTACTTC. It encodes CASRARDRAREQYF.